This T cell receptor (beta chain) was sequenced for a study of shared clonotypes between healthy human individuals. Naive CD8 cells lacked CD45RO and underwent positive selection for CCR7, leaving out terminally differentiated effector memory CD45RA+ cells. Donors were Caucasian adults residing in Nashville, Tennessee, USA. Authors' methods: Owing to the provision of junction-only sequences devoid of quality scores by immunoSEQ, filtering differed. Generated by immunoSEQ multiplex PCR, the TCRdb table keeps only in-frame clones and is missing some. D and trimming come from the DNA, and the V and J calls and clone size come from that table. This table holds 630,000 or so clones, roughly 98% found once. CDR1 is WNHNN and CDR2 is SYGVQD in the germline V gene (reference sequence). Trimming stripped 6 bases from V and 4 bases from J, with 8 bases between. The CDR3 covers 12 residues.

The genes are TRBV10-1 and TRBJ2-3; D is unresolved. The source material was naive CD8+ T cells sorted from blood. The TCR comes from a man aged 30 to 39 in good health. The CDR3 region is CASRDRSDTQYF. The CDR3 nucleotides read TGCGCCAGCAGAGATAGATCAGATACGCAGTATTTT.